The next 30 T cell receptor beta chains were all read from a single sample in a study of blood T cell repertoires in COVID-19. TCRdb's table, derived via immunoSEQ multiplex PCR, lists solely in-frame clones and lacks some. The repertoire holds a few hundred thousand clones, with roughly nine tenths as singletons. Sequencing was carried out using PBMCs or T cells enriched from blood (not recorded which). The receptors originated from a woman between 35 and 50 years old who had recovered from COVID-19.

The rearrangement uses TRBV19 and TRBJ1-2; 7 positions agree with TRBD1. The CDR3 totals 14 residues. Trimming removed 6 bases from V and 0 bases from J; junction bases left unmatched: 4. Germline V CDR1 and CDR2: LNHDA, SQIVND (reference sequence). Here the CDR3 reads CASRRDSSNYGYTF. CDR3 bases: TGTGCCAGTAGGCGGGACAGCTCTAACTATGGCTACACCTTC.

This clone was seen once. The chain couples TRBV11-2 to TRBJ2-1; 8 nucleotides line up with TRBD2. Germline CDR1 reads SGHAT; CDR2 reads FQNNGV. V gave up 3 bases and J gave up 4 bases; unmatched junction bases: 8. The CDR3 is 16 residues long. CDR3 loop: CASSFGVSGTYNEQFF. CDR3 coding DNA: TGTGCCAGCAGCTTCGGCGTTAGCGGGACTTACAATGAGCAGTTCTTC.

This chain connects TRBV7-8 to TRBJ2-7; D possibly corresponds to TRBD1 (6 bases). Trimming pared 5 bases from V and 4 bases from J, leaving 15 bases between. Germline V gene lookup returns CDR1 SGHVS and CDR2 FQNEAQ. This CDR3 is 14 amino acids long. The CDR3 sequence is CASSLRDTVYEQYF. DNA for the CDR3: TGTGCCAGCAGCCTCCGGGACACCGTGTACGAGCAGTACTTC.

The V gene is TRBV15, the J gene TRBJ1-2, with D uncertain. Germline-derived CDR1 and CDR2 are LNHNV and YYDKDF (reference sequence). V lost 5 bases and J lost 6, with 16 bases in between. This CDR3 has 14 amino acids. The CDR3 DNA is TGTGCCACCAGCCCCAGTGGCGGAGACGATGGCTACACCTTC. Residues: CATSPSGGDDGYTF.

In this sample, this clone turned up a few times. The chain combines TRBV7-2 with TRBJ2-5; no clear D. Germline assignment: CDR1 SGHTA and CDR2 FQGNSA. V dropped 4 bases and J dropped 2 bases, with 8 bases sitting between them. This CDR3 contains 13 residues. The CDR3 loop reads CASSYGSQETQYF. CDR3 DNA sequence: TGTGCCAGCAGCTACGGGTCTCAAGAGACCCAGTACTTC.

This sequence joins TRBV20-1 and TRBJ2-1; TRBD2 matches 8 bases. CDR3 size: 10 residues. Germline CDR1 is DFQATT and CDR2 is SNEGSKA (reference sequence). With 6 bases clipped from V and 10 bases from J, the junction kept 2 bases outside the gene matches. The CDR3 region is CSATGGEQFF. CDR3 DNA sequence: TGCAGTGCCACGGGAGGGGAGCAGTTCTTC.

The chain joins TRBV5-1 to TRBJ2-3, with TRBD2 matching over 9 bases. Germline V gene sequence: CDR1 SGHRS, CDR2 YFSETQ. V shed 1 base, J shed 4 bases, and the junction held 7 bases outside the gene matches. CDR3 length: 16 amino acids. The DNA of the CDR3 is TGCGCCAGCAGCTTGACGGCTAGCGGGAAGGCAGATACGCAGTATTTT. Residues: CASSLTASGKADTQYF.

The rearrangement joins TRBV10-3 to TRBJ2-5; TRBD2 matches 7 bases. After removal of 0 bases from V and 7 bases from J, the junction contained 2 bases not matched to a gene. CDR1 ENHRY and CDR2 SYGVKD come from the germline V gene. CDR3 length equals 13 residues. CDR3 amino acids: CAISESGTTTQYF. CDR3 DNA sequence: TGTGCCATCAGTGAGTCCGGGACTACGACCCAGTACTTC.

The chain uses TRBV3-1 (or the pseudogene TRBV3-2) and TRBJ1-4; TRBD1 is a possible D gene (5 bases). CDR1 is LGHDT, CDR2 YNNKEL, per germline (reference sequence). The V end was cut by 0 bases, the J end by 3 bases, with 14 bases between. The CDR3 is 17 amino acids. The CDR3 DNA reads TGTGCCAGCAGCCAAGATGATATGGGGGGGTCTAATGAAAAACTGTTTTTT. This encodes CASSQDDMGGSNEKLFF.

The genes are TRBV7-2 and TRBJ2-7, with D possibly TRBD2 on 6 matching bases. V was clipped by 5 bases and J by 6 bases, with 17 bases between them. Germline CDR1 reads SGHTA; CDR2 reads FQGNSA. The CDR3 loop spans 14 amino acids. The CDR3, as DNA: TGTGCCAGCAGCCCGGGAGACACCGAAGGCGAGCAGTACTTC. This codes for CASSPGDTEGEQYF.

The rearrangement links TRBV19 to TRBJ1-3; D is possibly TRBD1 (6 bases). The CDR3 is 12 amino acids. The germline V gene has CDR1 LNHDA and CDR2 SQIVND (reference sequence). Trimming removed 9 bases at V and 5 bases at J, with 11 bases between. In DNA form, the CDR3 reads TGTGCCAGCACCGACAGGAGAAACACCATATATTTT. This codes for CASTDRRNTIYF. Combining the CDR3 with reference TRBV19 and TRBJ1-3 gives the whole variable domain DGGITQSPKYLFRKEGQNVTLSCEQNLNHDAMYWYRQDPGQGLRLIYYSQIVNDFQKGDIAEGYSVSREKKESFPLTVTSAQKNPTAFYLCASTDRRNTIYFGEGSWLTVV.

The chain uses TRBV2 and TRBJ2-2, with 9 positions matching TRBD1. V dropped 6 bases and J dropped 7; count of bases not matched to a gene: 12. Germline CDR1 SNHLY, CDR2 FYNNEI. The CDR3 loop spans 16 amino acids. The CDR3 region has the DNA TGTGCCAGCAGGGCTACAGGGGGCGCAGGGTACGGGGAGCTGTTTTTT. This sequence encodes CASRATGGAGYGELFF.

The chain carries TRBV1 and TRBJ2-1; the table's D call of TRBD2 was not tested on the DNA. TRBV1 is shown as a pseudogene. CDR3 length: 19 residues. CDR3 bases: TGCACCAGCAGCCCCGAACCGGGACTAGCGGGAGGGCCATGCAATGAGCAGTTCTTC. Encoded protein: CTSSPEPGLAGGPCNEQFF.

The sample holds one count of this clone. The genes are TRBV4-3 and TRBJ2-7; 11 nucleotides agree with TRBD2. CDR1 and CDR2 (germline): LGHNA, YSLEER. Germline trimming cut 3 bases from V and 2 bases from J; bases unmatched to any gene: 6. The CDR3 runs 16 residues. CDR3 DNA: TGCGCCAGCAGCCAGGAACTAGCGGGAGTGGCCTACGAGCAGTACTTC. Its translation is CASSQELAGVAYEQYF.

This clone was seen just once. The gene calls are TRBV9 and TRBJ1-6; D call uncertain. The CDR3 has 16 amino acids. V was shortened by 0 bases and J by 5 bases, with 12 bases between the two germline ends. The germline CDR1 and CDR2 sequences are SGDLS and YYNGEE. The CDR3 DNA sequence: TGTGCCAGCAGCGTAGCCCCCGAGAGCAATAATTCACCCCTCCACTTT. Translation: CASSVAPESNNSPLHF.

The chain is built from TRBV15 and TRBJ2-1, with TRBD2 matching 8 bases. This CDR3 has 15 amino acids. Trimming removed 3 bases from V and 6 bases from J; junction bases left unmatched: 7. Germline-derived CDR1 and CDR2 are LNHNV and YYDKDF (reference sequence). The CDR3 coding sequence is TGTGCCACCAGCAGCCCACTAGCGGTAGTCAATGAGCAGTTCTTC. Its protein is CATSSPLAVVNEQFF.

The chain employs TRBV24-1 and TRBJ2-2; TRBD1 agrees at 7 bases. The V gene's germline CDR1 is KGHDR and CDR2 SFDVKD. This CDR3 has 16 residues. With V trimmed by 1 base and J by 8 bases, 9 bases remained unmatched. Here the CDR3 DNA reads TGTGCCACCAGTGATTTTGGGAAGGGGGCGGATGGGGAGCTGTTTTTT. Encoded protein: CATSDFGKGADGELFF.

The rearrangement uses TRBV18 and TRBJ2-5; 14 bases line up with TRBD2. This CDR3 spans 16 amino acids. The V gene end was trimmed by 4 bases and the J gene end by 3 bases; junction bases not matched to a gene: 4. Germline values: CDR1 KGHSH, CDR2 LQKENI. The chain's CDR3 is CASSLSGLAGEETQYF. The CDR3 coding sequence is TGTGCCAGCTCACTTTCGGGACTAGCGGGAGAAGAGACCCAGTACTTC.

This chain links TRBV28 with TRBJ2-7, with unresolved D. CDR1 is MDHEN, CDR2 SYDVKM, per germline. The CDR3 length is 14 residues. Trimming removed 6 bases from V and 0 bases from J, with 12 bases in between. The CDR3 DNA sequence: TGTGCCAGCAGCCCCCTTTCGAGCTCCTACGAGCAGTACTTC. The encoded protein is CASSPLSSSYEQYF.

The chain carries TRBV4-1 and TRBJ2-1, with D possibly matching TRBD2 (6 bases). Trimming pared 4 bases from V and 7 bases from J, leaving 20 bases between. The V gene's germline CDR1 is MGHRA and CDR2 YSYEKL. The CDR3 sequence is 16 residues long. This chain's CDR3 is CASSRSLASDGNEQFF. CDR3 DNA sequence: TGCGCCAGCAGCCGCTCGTTGGCTAGCGACGGTAATGAGCAGTTCTTC.

The chain links TRBV11-3 to TRBJ2-2, with 7 bases matching TRBD1. In germline, CDR1 is SGHNT, CDR2 YENEEA. V trimming: 4 bases; J trimming: 3 bases; junction bases outside the gene matches: 5. This CDR3 spans 15 amino acids. This CDR3 reads CASSSYQGDTGELFF. DNA of the CDR3: TGTGCCAGCAGCTCCTATCAGGGGGACACCGGGGAGCTGTTTTTT.

This clone was seen once. The V gene is TRBV2, the J gene TRBJ1-3; D not resolved. Germline loops: CDR1 SNHLY, CDR2 FYNNEI. Trimming took 6 bases from V and 4 from J, leaving 10 bases between them. This CDR3 comprises 13 residues. CDR3 protein: CASSAGPGNTIYF. The CDR3 nucleotides read TGTGCCAGCAGCGCAGGCCCCGGAAACACCATATATTTT.

V is TRBV28 and J is TRBJ2-5; perhaps TRBD2 as D (6 bases). Per germline, CDR1 MDHEN and CDR2 SYDVKM. V was pared by 5 bases and J by 5 bases, with 21 bases between. The CDR3 is 16 amino acids. The CDR3 nucleotides are TGTGCCAGCAGTCTGATCGGGGGTAATGGTGGTGAGACCCAGTACTTC. Translated: CASSLIGGNGGETQYF. The complete variable domain, with remaining parts taken from reference TRBV28 and TRBJ2-5, reads DVKVTQSSRYLVKRTGEKVFLECVQDMDHENMFWYRQDPGLGLRLIYFSYDVKMKEKGDIPEGYSVSREKKERFSLILESASTNQTSMYLCASSLIGGNGGETQYFGPGTRLLVL.

The chain employs TRBV6-2 or TRBV6-3 and TRBJ1-2, with D hard to call. The germline V and J ends were trimmed by 4 bases and 2 bases, with 11 bases remaining between them. Germline V gene lookup returns CDR1 MNHEY and CDR2 SVGEGT. The CDR3 runs to 14 residues. CDR3 DNA: TGTGCCAGCAGTTTTACGGCACAGAACTATGGCTACACCTTC. Protein: CASSFTAQNYGYTF.

The chain couples TRBV14 to TRBJ2-7; 8 bases are a match to TRBD1. CDR3 length: 15 amino acids. The germline gives CDR1 SGHDN, CDR2 FVKESK. The J segment lost 10 bases and the V segment lost 5 bases, leaving 16 bases of the junction unmatched. CDR3 in amino acids: CASSSILRQGPPQYF. CDR3 DNA sequence: TGTGCCAGCAGCTCCATACTTCGACAGGGGCCCCCTCAGTACTTC.

A single count supports this clone. The genes are TRBV6-5 and TRBJ1-3, with 7 positions matching TRBD1. After removal of 5 bases from V and 3 bases from J, the junction contained 7 bases not matched to a gene. CDR1 is MNHEY, CDR2 SVGAGI, per germline. This CDR3 comprises 15 residues. The CDR3 DNA reads TGTGCCAGCAGTCGCGGCTGGACAGGTGGAAACACCATATATTTT. Translated: CASSRGWTGGNTIYF.

The chain links TRBV5-3 to TRBJ1-4; maybe TRBD1 (6 bases). TRBV5-3 counts as an open reading frame of uncertain function. The germline V and J ends were trimmed by 4 bases and 7 bases, with 20 bases remaining between them. The CDR3 loop spans 16 amino acids. The CDR3 reads CARSQMTGPDIEKLFF. CDR3 coding DNA: TGTGCCAGAAGCCAAATGACAGGTCCGGACATTGAAAAACTGTTTTTT.

This chain joins TRBV18 and TRBJ2-5; 10 bases line up with TRBD1. The V and J ends lost 3 bases and 2 bases, in that order; junction bases with no gene match: 9. This CDR3 region has 17 residues. Germline lookup yields CDR1 KGHSH and CDR2 LQKENI. CDR3 nucleotide sequence: TGTGCCAGCTCACCCTCCACGGGACAGGGGATTCAAGAGACCCAGTACTTC. Its protein product is CASSPSTGQGIQETQYF.

The sample holds one count of this clone. The rearrangement links TRBV14 to TRBJ2-4, with D perhaps matching TRBD2 (6 bases). The CDR3 length is 16 residues. Trimming shortened V by 1 base and J by 1 base, and 11 bases separated the two germline ends. Germline V gene lookup returns CDR1 SGHDN and CDR2 FVKESK. This CDR3 is CASSQAGAGAKNIQYF. The CDR3 bases are TGTGCCAGCAGCCAAGCGGGAGCCGGGGCCAAAAACATTCAGTACTTC.

This chain links TRBV10-3 with TRBJ2-3; TRBD2 aligns across 8 bases. The CDR3 contains 16 residues. The V and J ends lost 4 bases and 2 bases, in that order; junction bases with no gene match: 8. The germline V gene encodes CDR1 ENHRY and CDR2 SYGVKD. DNA for the CDR3: TGTGCCATCAGTGGCTATATCGGGAGGGACACAGATACGCAGTATTTT. Protein sequence: CAISGYIGRDTDTQYF.